Each of the 22 T cell receptor beta chains below was sequenced from the same sample in a study of CD8 T cells in ankylosing spondylitis. TCRdb re-analysed the 5' RACE reads in MiXCR, keeping a single row per CDR3 protein. The data contain over 30,000 distinct CDR3 sequences, approximately 17% of them seen just once; the ten biggest clones take up just over 45%. The sequenced material came from blood. Receptor source: a male donor with ankylosing spondylitis or in good health (not recorded which).

The chain employs TRBV6-5 and TRBJ2-1, with 7 bases that match TRBD2. CDR1 and CDR2 (germline): MNHEY, SVGAGI. J lost 8 bases, V lost 6 bases, and 10 bases had no gene match. This CDR3 comprises 14 residues. CDR3: CASREGGSFDEQFF. The CDR3 DNA is TGTGCCAGCAGGGAGGGCGGGAGTTTCGATGAGCAGTTCTTC.

This clonotype has more than one count but fewer than ten. The CDR3 DNA follows: TGCAGTGCTAAGCTGGACAGAGGAAACTACGAGCAGTACTTC. The encoded protein is CSAKLDRGNYEQYF. V usage is TRBV20-1 and J usage is TRBJ2-7, with a possible D match to TRBD1 (6 bases). CDR3 length: 14 amino acids. Trimming cost V 4 bases and J 3 bases, with 16 bases left between them. CDR1 and CDR2 from the germline V gene are DFQATT and SNEGSKA (reference sequence).

This clonotype showed up just a few times. V gene TRBV7-2 combines with J gene TRBJ2-1; no clear D gene. Looked up from germline, CDR1 is SGHTA and CDR2 is FQGNSA. The CDR3 runs 11 residues. V lost 5 bases to trimming and J lost 8 bases, with 7 bases between them. The CDR3: CASSQTYEQFF. For the CDR3, the DNA is TGTGCCAGCAGCCAGACTTATGAGCAGTTCTTC.

This clonotype was counted only a few times. V gene TRBV29-1 combines with J gene TRBJ1-1; 8 positions agree with TRBD1. This CDR3 contains 14 residues. The ends lost 7 bases at V and 0 bases at J; junction bases unmatched: 7. Per germline, CDR1 SQVTM and CDR2 ANQGSEA. In DNA, the CDR3 is TGCAGCGGCCGCGGACAGGGCATGAACACTGAAGCTTTCTTT. Translated, it gives CSGRGQGMNTEAFF.

V is TRBV20-1 and J is TRBJ1-5; D is unresolved. Germline CDR1 DFQATT, CDR2 SNEGSKA (reference sequence). The CDR3 consists of 15 residues. V lost 0 bases to trimming and J lost 1 base, with 10 bases between them. CDR3 protein: CSARELGWSNQPQHF. The CDR3 bases are TGCAGTGCTAGAGAGCTGGGGTGGAGCAATCAGCCCCAGCATTTT.

This clonotype was counted ten times or more. The CDR3 here is CSVDIQGNEQYV. The CDR3 region has the DNA TGCAGCGTTGATATTCAGGGGAACGAGCAGTACGTC. V gene TRBV29-1 combines with J gene TRBJ2-7; D might be TRBD1 (6 bases). The CDR3 covers 12 residues. Germline V lookup: CDR1 SQVTM, CDR2 ANQGSEA. V was pared by 3 bases and J by 5 bases, with 11 bases between.

The V call is TRBV11-2, the J call TRBJ2-4, with D unresolved. The CDR3 totals 13 residues. V was cut by 3 bases and J by 1 base, with 4 bases left in between. The germline V gene has CDR1 SGHAT and CDR2 FQNNGV. This chain's CDR3 is CASSFDAKNIQYF. The CDR3 DNA reads TGTGCCAGCAGCTTTGATGCCAAAAACATTCAGTACTTC.

This clonotype has more than one count but fewer than ten. The rearrangement links TRBV4-3 to TRBJ2-1; perhaps TRBD2 as D (5 bases). Germline lookup yields CDR1 LGHNA and CDR2 YSLEER. The CDR3 covers 16 residues. V lost 4 bases and J lost 0, with 13 bases in between. This CDR3 is CASSLRTRSSYNEQFF. CDR3 bases: TGCGCCAGCAGCCTCCGGACTCGGAGCTCCTACAATGAGCAGTTCTTC.

This clonotype was counted a few times. In nucleotides, the CDR3 is TGCGCCAGCAGCCCGCCCACTGGAGCGAACACTGAAGCTTTCTTT. It specifies CASSPPTGANTEAFF. The chain carries TRBV5-1 and TRBJ1-1, with D hard to call. Trimming took 4 bases from V and 1 from J, leaving 14 bases between them. Germline loops: CDR1 SGHRS, CDR2 YFSETQ. The CDR3 is 15 amino acids.

This clonotype showed up just a few times. The chain is built from TRBV7-9 and TRBJ2-7, with TRBD2 matching over 10 bases. V shed 10 bases, J shed 2 bases, and the junction held 2 bases outside the gene matches. This CDR3 region has 12 residues. Germline V gives CDR1 SEHNR, CDR2 FQNEAQ (reference sequence). The CDR3 region has the DNA TGTGCCACCGGACTAGCGGCCTACGAGCAGTACTTC. Its translation is CATGLAAYEQYF. Filled out from reference TRBV7-9 and TRBJ2-7, the complete variable domain reads DTGVSQNPRHKITKRGQNVTFRCDPISEHNRLYWYRQTLGQGPEFLTYFQNEAQLEKSRLLSDRFSAERPKGSFSTLEIQRTEQGDSAMYLCATGLAAYEQYFGPGTRLTVT.

The V gene is TRBV11-2, the J gene TRBJ2-7; no clear D. V lost 5 bases, J lost 6 bases, and 14 bases lay in between. The CDR3 length is 13 residues. Germline-derived CDR1 and CDR2 are SGHAT and FQNNGV. The DNA for the CDR3 is TGTGCCAGCAGCCCTCAGGTTTTTCTCGAGCAGTACTTC. Translating it yields CASSPQVFLEQYF.

In this sample, this clonotype turned up a few times. The rearrangement links TRBV14 to TRBJ2-3; 8 bases are shared with TRBD2. This CDR3 has 16 residues. V gave up 1 base and J gave up 4 bases; unmatched junction bases: 7. CDR1 SGHDN and CDR2 FVKESK come from the germline V gene. CDR3 DNA sequence: TGTGCCAGCAGCCAAGCTCCGGGACTAGAGTCAGATACGCAGTATTTT. Its translation: CASSQAPGLESDTQYF.

The sample holds a few counts of this clonotype. The chain joins TRBV12-3 or TRBV12-4 to TRBJ2-3; D is uncertain. Deletions cut 4 bases from V and 0 bases from J, with 11 bases between. The CDR3 consists of 15 residues. The CDR3 region is CASSSAPISTDTQYF. The CDR3, as DNA: TGTGCCAGCAGTTCCGCCCCCATCAGCACAGATACGCAGTATTTT.

This clonotype was recorded a few times. The gene calls are TRBV7-9 and TRBJ2-3; TRBD1 is a possible D gene (6 bases). The germline CDR1 and CDR2 sequences are SEHNR and FQNEAQ (reference sequence). Trimming took off 1 base at V and 4 bases at J, with 15 bases between the two ends. The length of the CDR3 is 16 residues. CDR3 sequence (DNA): TGTGCCAGCAGCTTAGAGACAGGCGCGGTAGCAGATACGCAGTATTTT. Its translation is CASSLETGAVADTQYF. Full variable domain (outside the CDR3, taken from reference TRBV7-9 and TRBJ2-3): DTGVSQNPRHKITKRGQNVTFRCDPISEHNRLYWYRQTLGQGPEFLTYFQNEAQLEKSRLLSDRFSAERPKGSFSTLEIQRTEQGDSAMYLCASSLETGAVADTQYFGPGTRLTVL.

The rearrangement uses TRBV5-1 and TRBJ2-1, with D hard to call. The germline gives CDR1 SGHRS, CDR2 YFSETQ. This CDR3 region has 14 residues. Between the trimmed V and J ends, which lost 0 bases and 5 bases, there was a span of 9 bases. The CDR3 region is CASSLGQTNNEQFF. CDR3 DNA sequence: TGCGCCAGCAGCTTGGGCCAGACCAACAATGAGCAGTTCTTC.

This clonotype was picked up a small number of times. The rearrangement joins TRBV20-1 to TRBJ2-1; D remains ambiguous. The CDR3 length is 14 residues. Germline V gives CDR1 DFQATT, CDR2 SNEGSKA (reference sequence). V was cut by 6 bases and J by 0 bases, with 12 bases left in between. The DNA of the CDR3 is TGCAGTGCGAATGACATCCACTCCTACAATGAGCAGTTCTTC. Translating it yields CSANDIHSYNEQFF.

This clonotype was seen only a few times. V is TRBV7-2 and J is TRBJ1-1; TRBD1 is a possible D gene (5 bases). V gave up 1 base and J gave up 0 bases, with 9 bases separating them. This CDR3 spans 15 amino acids. In germline, CDR1 is SGHTA, CDR2 FQGNSA. In nucleotides, the CDR3 is TGTGCCAGCAGCTTAGGTGGGGGTATGAACACTGAAGCTTTCTTT. Residues: CASSLGGGMNTEAFF.

V gene TRBV9 combines with J gene TRBJ2-1, with TRBD2 identical over 12 bases. This CDR3 contains 17 residues. Germline V gene lookup returns CDR1 SGDLS and CDR2 YYNGEE. Germline trimming cut 3 bases from V and 8 bases from J; bases unmatched to any gene: 12. Here the CDR3 DNA reads TGTGCCAGCAGCGAGGGGCCTAGCGGGAGGGCCGGGGATGAGCAGTTCTTC. This encodes CASSEGPSGRAGDEQFF.

The gene calls are TRBV9 and TRBJ1-1; D gene unclear. The CDR3 has 13 residues. The germline gives CDR1 SGDLS, CDR2 YYNGEE. Trimming left V 3 bases short and J 0 bases short, with 6 bases between. The CDR3 DNA follows: TGTGCCAGCAGCGGAATCATGAACACTGAAGCTTTCTTT. Residues: CASSGIMNTEAFF.

This clonotype appeared a few times. This chain links TRBV21-1 with TRBJ1-5; TRBD1 was called by the table and not checked on the DNA. TRBV21-1 is a pseudogene segment. This CDR3 spans 14 amino acids. The CDR3 DNA sequence: TGTGCCAGCAGTAAGGCCCCTGGCCATCAGCCCCAGCATTTT. Residues: CASSKAPGHQPQHF.

There are a few counts of this clonotype. The CDR3: CASSLYGAENTEAFF. CDR3 sequence (DNA): TGTGCCAGCAGCTTATACGGGGCCGAGAACACTGAAGCTTTCTTT. The V gene is TRBV7-9, the J gene TRBJ1-1; D might be TRBD1 (5 bases). The CDR3 has 15 residues. V was shortened by 2 bases and J by 1 base, with 11 bases between the two germline ends. From germline, CDR1 is SEHNR and CDR2 FQNEAQ (reference sequence).

The rearrangement links TRBV20-1 to TRBJ2-3; D tentatively fits TRBD1 or TRBD2 (5 bases each). The ends were cut back, 5 bases at V and 2 bases at J, with 11 bases in the middle. In germline, CDR1 is DFQATT, CDR2 SNEGSKA (reference sequence). The CDR3 extends over 13 amino acids. CDR3 sequence (DNA): TGCAGTGCTGAGGGACGGACCACAGATACGCAGTATTTT. This codes for CSAEGRTTDTQYF.